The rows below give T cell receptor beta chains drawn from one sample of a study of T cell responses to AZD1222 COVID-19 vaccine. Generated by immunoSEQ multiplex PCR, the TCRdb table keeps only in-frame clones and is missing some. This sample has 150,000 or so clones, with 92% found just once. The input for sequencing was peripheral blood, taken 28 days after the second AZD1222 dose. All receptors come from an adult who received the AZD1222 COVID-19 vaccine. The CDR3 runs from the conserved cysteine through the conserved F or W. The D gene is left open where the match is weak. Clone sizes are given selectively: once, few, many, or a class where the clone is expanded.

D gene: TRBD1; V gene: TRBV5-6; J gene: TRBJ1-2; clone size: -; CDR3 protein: CASSVTGGYGYTF; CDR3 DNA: TGTGCCAGCAGCGTAACAGGGGGGTATGGCTACACCTTC
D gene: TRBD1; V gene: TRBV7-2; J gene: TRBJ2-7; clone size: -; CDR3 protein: CASSFQPGTGGEQYF; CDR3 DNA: TGTGCCAGCAGCTTTCAGCCGGGGACAGGGGGCGAGCAGTACTTC
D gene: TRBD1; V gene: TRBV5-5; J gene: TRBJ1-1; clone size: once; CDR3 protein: CASSPGTGETEAFF; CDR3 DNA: TGTGCCAGCAGTCCCGGGACAGGGGAAACTGAAGCTTTCTTT
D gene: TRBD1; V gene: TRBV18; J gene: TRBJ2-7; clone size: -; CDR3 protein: CASSPDRGAGEQYF; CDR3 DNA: TGTGCCAGCTCACCGGACAGGGGAGCGGGCGAGCAGTACTTC
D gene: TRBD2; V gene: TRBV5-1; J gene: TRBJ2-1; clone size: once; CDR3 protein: CASSLGLAGLNEQFF; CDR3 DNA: TGCGCCAGCAGCTTAGGACTAGCGGGACTCAATGAGCAGTTCTTC
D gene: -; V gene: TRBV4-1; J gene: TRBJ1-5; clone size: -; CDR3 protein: CASSQDFVGLTLSGPQHF; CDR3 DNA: TGCGCCAGCAGCCAAGATTTCGTAGGACTGACCTTATCAGGGCCCCAGCATTTT
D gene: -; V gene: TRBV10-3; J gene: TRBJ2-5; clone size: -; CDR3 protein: CAISLGVRETQYF; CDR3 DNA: TGTGCCATCAGTCTCGGAGTAAGAGAGACCCAGTACTTC
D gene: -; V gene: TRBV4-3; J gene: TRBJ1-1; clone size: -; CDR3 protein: CASSQDWLEVPNSRDTEAFF; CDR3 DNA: TGCGCCAGCAGCCAAGATTGGTTAGAAGTTCCGAATTCAAGGGACACTGAAGCTTTCTTT
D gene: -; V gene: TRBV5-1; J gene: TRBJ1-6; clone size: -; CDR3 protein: CASSLDVGPNSPLHF; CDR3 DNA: TGCGCCAGCAGCTTGGATGTAGGGCCTAATTCACCCCTCCACTTT
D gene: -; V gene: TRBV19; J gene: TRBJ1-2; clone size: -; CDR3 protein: CASSIGIEGQGRGYTF; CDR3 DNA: TGTGCCAGTAGTATTGGAATTGAGGGCCAGGGCAGAGGCTACACCTTC
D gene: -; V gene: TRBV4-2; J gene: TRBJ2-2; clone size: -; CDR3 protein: CASSQDPSRTGELFF; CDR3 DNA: TGTGCCAGCAGCCAAGATCCTAGCCGCACCGGGGAGCTGTTTTTT
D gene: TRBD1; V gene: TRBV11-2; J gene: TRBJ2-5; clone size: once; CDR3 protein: CASSPPGQGQETQYF; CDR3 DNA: TGTGCCAGCAGCCCCCCCGGACAGGGCCAAGAGACCCAGTACTTC
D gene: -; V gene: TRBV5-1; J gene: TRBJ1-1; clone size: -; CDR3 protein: CASSSGQGYTEAFF; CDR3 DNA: TGCGCCAGCAGCTCGGGTCAGGGATACACTGAAGCTTTCTTT
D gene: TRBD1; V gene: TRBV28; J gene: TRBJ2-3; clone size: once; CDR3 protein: CASSRARGIVTDTQYF; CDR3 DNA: TGTGCCAGCAGTCGAGCCAGGGGGATAGTTACAGATACGCAGTATTTT
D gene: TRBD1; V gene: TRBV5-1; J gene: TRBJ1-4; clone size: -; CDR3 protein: CASSLRGLGEKLFF; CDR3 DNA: TGCGCCAGCAGCTTAAGGGGGCTCGGTGAAAAACTGTTTTTT
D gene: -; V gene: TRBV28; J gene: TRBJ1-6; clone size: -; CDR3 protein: CASSLYESPLHF; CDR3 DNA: TGTGCCAGCAGTTTATATGAGTCACCCCTCCACTTT
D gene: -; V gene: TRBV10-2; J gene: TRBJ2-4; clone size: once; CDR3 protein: CASSESRRGLAKNIQYF; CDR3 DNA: TGCGCCAGCAGTGAGTCTAGGAGGGGTCTAGCCAAAAACATTCAGTACTTC
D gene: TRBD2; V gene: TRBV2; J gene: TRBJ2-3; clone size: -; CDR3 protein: CASSEDISGIRTDTQYF; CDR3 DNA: TGTGCCAGCAGTGAAGACATTAGCGGGATTCGCACAGATACGCAGTATTTT
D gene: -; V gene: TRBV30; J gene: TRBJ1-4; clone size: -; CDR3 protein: CAWRPGTSKLFF; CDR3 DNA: TGTGCCTGGAGGCCTGGGACGAGCAAACTGTTTTTT
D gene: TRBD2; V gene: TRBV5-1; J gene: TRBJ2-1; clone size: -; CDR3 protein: CASSLEFSGREQFF; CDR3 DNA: TGCGCCAGCAGCTTGGAGTTCAGCGGGAGAGAGCAGTTCTTC
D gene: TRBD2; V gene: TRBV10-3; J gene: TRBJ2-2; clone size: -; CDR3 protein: CAISPGTSGAGELFF; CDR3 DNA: TGTGCCATCAGTCCCGGGACTAGCGGAGCCGGGGAGCTGTTTTTT
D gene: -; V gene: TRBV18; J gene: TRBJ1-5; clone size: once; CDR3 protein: CASSPRNFNQPQHF; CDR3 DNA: TGTGCCAGCTCACCACGAAATTTCAATCAGCCCCAGCATTTT
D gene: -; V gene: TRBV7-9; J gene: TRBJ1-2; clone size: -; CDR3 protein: CASSFPGRSYGYTF; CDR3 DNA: TGTGCCAGCAGCTTTCCAGGACGTTCGTATGGCTACACCTTC
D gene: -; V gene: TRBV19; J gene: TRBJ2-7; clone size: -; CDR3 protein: CASSEDIESYEQYF; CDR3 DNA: TGTGCCAGTAGTGAGGACATTGAGAGTTACGAGCAGTACTTC
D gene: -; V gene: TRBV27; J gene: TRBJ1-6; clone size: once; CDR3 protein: CATKRDYNSPLHF; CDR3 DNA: TGTGCCACCAAGAGGGACTATAATTCACCCCTCCACTTT
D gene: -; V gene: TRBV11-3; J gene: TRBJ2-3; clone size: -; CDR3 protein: CASSFGGTDTQYF; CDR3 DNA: TGTGCCAGCAGCTTTGGAGGAACAGATACGCAGTATTTT